What follows is one T cell receptor beta chain and its context. Its target is not known. This sample is drawn from a study of response to subunit inactivated influenza vaccine. Study-level results: That few new T cells are recruited by each seasonal influenza vaccination was the authors' suggestion.

Trimming took off 1 base at V and 2 bases at J, with 9 bases between the two ends. The CDR3 length is 15 residues. CDR1 LGHNA and CDR2 YSLEER come from the germline V gene. Each CDR3 protein is one row after TCRdb ran MiXCR on the RT-PCR reads. This table holds over 150,000 distinct CDR3 sequences, around a tenth found once. The material sequenced was CD8+ T cells sorted from PBMCs, taken around 25 months after vaccination. The receptor's source is a man aged 50-75 years who received an inactivated influenza vaccine. The rearrangement joins TRBV4-3 to TRBJ2-1, with D possibly being TRBD1 (5 bases). In nucleotides, the CDR3 is TGCGCCAGCAGCCAAGGACAGACGACCTACAATGAGCAGTTCTTC. Protein: CASSQGQTTYNEQFF.